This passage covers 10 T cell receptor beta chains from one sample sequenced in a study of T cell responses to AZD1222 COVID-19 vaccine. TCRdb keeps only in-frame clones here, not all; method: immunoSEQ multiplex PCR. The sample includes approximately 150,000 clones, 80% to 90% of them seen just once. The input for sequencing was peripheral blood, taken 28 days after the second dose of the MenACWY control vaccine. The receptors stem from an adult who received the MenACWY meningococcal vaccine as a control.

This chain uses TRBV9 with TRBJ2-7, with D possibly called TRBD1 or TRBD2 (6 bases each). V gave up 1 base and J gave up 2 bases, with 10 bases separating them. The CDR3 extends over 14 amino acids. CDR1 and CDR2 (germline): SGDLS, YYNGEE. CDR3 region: CASSVTGGPYEQYF. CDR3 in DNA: TGTGCCAGCAGCGTAACCGGGGGCCCCTACGAGCAGTACTTC. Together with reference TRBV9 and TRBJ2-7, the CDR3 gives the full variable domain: DSGVTQTPKHLITATGQRVTLRCSPRSGDLSVYWYQQSLDQGLQFLIQYYNGEERAKGNILERFSAQQFPDLHSELNLSSLELGDSALYFCASSVTGGPYEQYFGPGTRLTVT.

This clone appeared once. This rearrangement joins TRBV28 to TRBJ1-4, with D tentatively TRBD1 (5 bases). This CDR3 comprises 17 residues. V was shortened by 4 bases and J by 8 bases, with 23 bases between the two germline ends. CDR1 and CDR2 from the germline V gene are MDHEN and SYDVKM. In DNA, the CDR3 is TGTGCCAGCAGTTCCCCCCAGATGGGCGAATGGGGGGAAAAACTGTTTTTT. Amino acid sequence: CASSSPQMGEWGEKLFF.

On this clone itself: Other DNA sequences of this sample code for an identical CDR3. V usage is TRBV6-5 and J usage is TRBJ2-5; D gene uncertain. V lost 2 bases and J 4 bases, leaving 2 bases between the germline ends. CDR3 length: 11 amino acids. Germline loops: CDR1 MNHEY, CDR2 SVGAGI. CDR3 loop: CASSYGETQYF. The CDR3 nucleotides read TGTGCCAGCAGTTACGGAGAGACCCAGTACTTC.

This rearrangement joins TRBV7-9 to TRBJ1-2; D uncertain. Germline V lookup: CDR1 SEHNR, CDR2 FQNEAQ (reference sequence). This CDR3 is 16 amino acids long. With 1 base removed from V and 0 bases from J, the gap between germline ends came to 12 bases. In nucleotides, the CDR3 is TGTGCCAGCAGCTTAGGAATGGCGGAAGCTAACTATGGCTACACCTTC. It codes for CASSLGMAEANYGYTF.

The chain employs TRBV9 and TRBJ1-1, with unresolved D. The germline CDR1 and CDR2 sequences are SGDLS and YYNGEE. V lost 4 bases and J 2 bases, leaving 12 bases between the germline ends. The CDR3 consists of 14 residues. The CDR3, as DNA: TGTGCCAGCAGCCCCCTAACAGAAAACACTGAAGCTTTCTTT. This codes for CASSPLTENTEAFF.

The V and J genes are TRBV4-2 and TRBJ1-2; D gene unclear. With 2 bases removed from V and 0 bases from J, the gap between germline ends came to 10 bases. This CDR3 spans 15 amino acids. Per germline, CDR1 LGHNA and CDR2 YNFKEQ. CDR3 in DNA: TGTGCCAGCAGCCAATTAACGCCAACTAACTATGGCTACACCTTC. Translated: CASSQLTPTNYGYTF.

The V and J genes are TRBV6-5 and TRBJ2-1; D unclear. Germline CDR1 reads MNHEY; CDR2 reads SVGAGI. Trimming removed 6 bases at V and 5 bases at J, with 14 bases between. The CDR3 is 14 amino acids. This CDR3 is CASSLALGNNEQFF. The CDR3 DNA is TGTGCCAGCAGCCTCGCACTGGGTAACAATGAGCAGTTCTTC.

The DNA of the CDR3 is TGTGCCAGCAGTCCTTTTTTCCTGACAGGGCTTCCCTACGAGCAGTACTTC. Amino acids: CASSPFFLTGLPYEQYF. The chain is built from TRBV28 and TRBJ2-7; 7 bases are shared with TRBD1. Germline CDR1 and CDR2: MDHEN and SYDVKM. CDR3 length: 17 amino acids. V lost 5 bases to trimming and J lost 2 bases; unmatched junction nucleotides: 15.

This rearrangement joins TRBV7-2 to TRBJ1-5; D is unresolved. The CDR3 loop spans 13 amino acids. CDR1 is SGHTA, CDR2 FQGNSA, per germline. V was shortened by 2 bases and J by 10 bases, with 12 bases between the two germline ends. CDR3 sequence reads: CASSLLLSRPQHF. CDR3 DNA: TGTGCCAGCAGCTTATTATTATCACGCCCCCAGCATTTT.

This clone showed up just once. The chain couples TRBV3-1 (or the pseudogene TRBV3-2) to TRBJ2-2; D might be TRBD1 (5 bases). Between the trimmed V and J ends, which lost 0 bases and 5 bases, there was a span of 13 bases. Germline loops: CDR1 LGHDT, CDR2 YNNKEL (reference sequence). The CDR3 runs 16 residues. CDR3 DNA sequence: TGTGCCAGCAGCCAAGAATGGGCAGGGCGAACCGGGGAGCTGTTTTTT. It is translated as CASSQEWAGRTGELFF.